This T cell receptor beta chain was recorded in a study of metastatic and nonmetastatic thyroid tumors. Whole-study context: Across blood and tumor or nodule tissue, repertoires from malignant and benign thyroid patients were compared with one another.

V lost 4 bases, J lost 1 base, and 8 bases lay in between. The CDR3 is made up of 13 amino acids. The V gene's germline CDR1 is MDHEN and CDR2 SYDVKM. Notes on the study in general: Benign nodules reportedly had significantly lower TCR beta diversity than malignant thyroid tumors in blood and tumor.

About this clone: Its antigen remains unknown.

The entire patient cohort was treatment-naive prior to thyroid surgery. The authors' processing: Across clinicopathological groups, CDR3 differences served as the basis for building a distant-metastasis classifier for papillary thyroid cancer. TCRdb re-called the PCR reads via MiXCR. In this record, the V and J calls reflect TCRdb's handling and not the investigators' own analysis. The profile shows 17,000 or so clones, 25% of them singletons. V and J are TRBV28 and TRBJ2-7; D is perhaps TRBD1 (5 bases). Sequencing used adjacent normal tissue. This TCR came from a female donor with papillary thyroid cancer or a benign thyroid nodule (not recorded which). Some clones in this sample may be carry-over from other donors' samples. This chain's CDR3 is CASSSTVSYEQYF. CDR3 nucleotide sequence: TGTGCCAGCAGTTCGACAGTTTCCTACGAGCAGTACTTC.